Given below is one T cell receptor (beta chain) in context. The antigen is not known. The protocol was immunoSEQ multiplex PCR, while the TCRdb copy is restricted to in-frame clones and leaves out a portion. The sample lists about 1.5 million clones, 98% occurring once. This entry is derived from a study of shared clonotypes between healthy human individuals. Study findings and constraints: Sharing across several donors was seen in roughly 5% of naive CD4 clonotypes. In the sorted subsets, rarefaction showed sequencing was incomplete despite large depth.

The TCR originated in a man aged 25 to 40 in good health. What was sequenced was naive CD4+ T cells sorted from blood. The sample's subset: CD45RA+ positively selected.

CDR3 amino acids: CASSRYYDRGRLGNTEAFF. CDR3 in DNA: TGTGCCAGCAGCCGTTATTATGACAGGGGGAGGTTGGGGAACACTGAAGCTTTCTTT. The chain has TRBV5-4 and TRBJ1-1, with 9 bases that match TRBD1. J lost 1 base, V lost 4 bases, and 17 bases had no gene match. Germline V lookup: CDR1 SGHNT, CDR2 YYREEE (reference sequence). The CDR3 contains 19 residues.